This TCR delta chain was profiled in a study of gamma-delta chains in newborns, infants, children. TCRdb reanalysed the reads via CATT. Of about 8,500 delta-chain clones listed, approximately 3.6% are singletons. The CDR3 consists of 19 residues. J was trimmed by 3 bases and V by 2 bases; bases with no gene match: 6. The germline CDR1 and CDR2 sequences are GEAIGNYY and EKD. This clone appeared many times. The rearrangement links TRDV2 to TRDJ3; TRDD3 aligns across 13 bases. This clonotype originated in a child who was a newborn, infant or young child, either healthy, febrile or measles-vaccinated (not recorded which). The material sequenced was blood. CDR3 sequence: CACDSVLGDTVWDTRQMFF. CDR3 nucleotides: TGTGCCTGTGACAGTGTACTGGGGGATACGGTCTGGGACACCCGACAGATGTTTTTC.